One T cell receptor beta chain is described in this entry. The sample originates from a study of blood T cell repertoires in COVID-19. This CDR3 contains 15 residues. CDR1 is LGHNA, CDR2 YSLEER, per germline. The V end was cut by 0 bases, the J end by 4 bases, with 12 bases between. Original methodology: Amplification of reference gene primers provided the estimated nucleated cell counts. Some clones are missing from TCRdb's copy, which holds only in-frame ones; the method was immunoSEQ multiplex PCR. The V and J calls and clone size come from that table; D and trimming were worked out from the DNA. Here the sample spans more than 100,000 clones, about 88% being singletons.

The TCR comes from a woman older than 75 with acute or convalescent COVID-19. The sample consisted of peripheral blood. The gene calls are TRBV4-3 and TRBJ1-2; weak D call: TRBD1 (5 bases). CDR3 bases: TGCGCCAGCAGCCAAGAATTTGCGGGGGGCTATGGCTACACCTTC. Protein: CASSQEFAGGYGYTF.